A selection of T cell receptor beta chains follows, all from one sample in a study of T cells after yellow fever vaccination. TCRdb processed the 5' RACE reads anew with MiXCR; each CDR3 protein has one entry. The sample includes 310,000 or so distinct CDR3 sequences, roughly 3.5% seen only once; the top ten take roughly a quarter. This material consisted of PBMCs, taken on the day of the yellow fever booster vaccination. All receptors derive from a man between 18 and 35 years old who received the YFV17D yellow fever vaccine. The conserved cysteine and the conserved F or W are not part of the CDR3 here.

TRBV15 ATSKRTGFQPQH
TRBV10-3 AIRTDRGRGTEAF
TRBV5-5 ASSRTGAFYEQY
TRBV20-1 SAKQGIYNEQF
TRBV7-2 ASSLVGQGGEKLF
TRBV10-3 AISAGTKETQY
TRBV4-3 ASSQGTDQVRGYT
TRBV7-3 ASSFKLAGPYNEQF
TRBV28 ASYTRPYEQY
TRBV7-8 ASSYRQGQGYNEQF
TRBV24-1 ATSDPGLAGGFYNEQF
TRBV9 ASSREGGSYEQY
TRBV4-2 ASSQRTGTEQF
TRBV7-9 ASSLASSGPAYNEQF
TRBV14 ASSPGVGTRTYEQY
TRBV7-2 ASSSGTSGGSSYNEQF
TRBV7-2 ASSLNRGLAEQF
TRBV6-6 ASSADWDTNEKLF
TRBV5-1 ASSSGTTVNIQY
TRBV30 AWIYGGGTGEQY
TRBV29-1 SVQGWAEAF
TRBV25-1 ASSTRTVGTQY
TRBV9 ASSVAGYTDTQY
TRBV20-1 SARLFSYEQF
TRBV20-1 SARDRVRGPYGYT
TRBV25-1 ASSAQRGGFTDTQY
TRBV6-5 ASSYLSGNEQF
TRBV19 ASKGQGNSPLH
TRBV6-4 ASSDSLVRSYGYT
TRBV4-3 ASSQERARDREKLF
TRBV12-3/TRBV12-4 ASSLLGGVSNEQF
TRBV5-5 ASSLPPGQETQY
TRBV4-3 ASSQLEYNEQF
TRBV12-3/TRBV12-4 ASSFGFGNYGYT
TRBV9 ASRPLGRGSYNEQF
TRBV5-6 ASSLLSVNTEAF
TRBV7-9 ASSSQDRSTDTQY
TRBV5-1 ASSLDGLGSYNEQF